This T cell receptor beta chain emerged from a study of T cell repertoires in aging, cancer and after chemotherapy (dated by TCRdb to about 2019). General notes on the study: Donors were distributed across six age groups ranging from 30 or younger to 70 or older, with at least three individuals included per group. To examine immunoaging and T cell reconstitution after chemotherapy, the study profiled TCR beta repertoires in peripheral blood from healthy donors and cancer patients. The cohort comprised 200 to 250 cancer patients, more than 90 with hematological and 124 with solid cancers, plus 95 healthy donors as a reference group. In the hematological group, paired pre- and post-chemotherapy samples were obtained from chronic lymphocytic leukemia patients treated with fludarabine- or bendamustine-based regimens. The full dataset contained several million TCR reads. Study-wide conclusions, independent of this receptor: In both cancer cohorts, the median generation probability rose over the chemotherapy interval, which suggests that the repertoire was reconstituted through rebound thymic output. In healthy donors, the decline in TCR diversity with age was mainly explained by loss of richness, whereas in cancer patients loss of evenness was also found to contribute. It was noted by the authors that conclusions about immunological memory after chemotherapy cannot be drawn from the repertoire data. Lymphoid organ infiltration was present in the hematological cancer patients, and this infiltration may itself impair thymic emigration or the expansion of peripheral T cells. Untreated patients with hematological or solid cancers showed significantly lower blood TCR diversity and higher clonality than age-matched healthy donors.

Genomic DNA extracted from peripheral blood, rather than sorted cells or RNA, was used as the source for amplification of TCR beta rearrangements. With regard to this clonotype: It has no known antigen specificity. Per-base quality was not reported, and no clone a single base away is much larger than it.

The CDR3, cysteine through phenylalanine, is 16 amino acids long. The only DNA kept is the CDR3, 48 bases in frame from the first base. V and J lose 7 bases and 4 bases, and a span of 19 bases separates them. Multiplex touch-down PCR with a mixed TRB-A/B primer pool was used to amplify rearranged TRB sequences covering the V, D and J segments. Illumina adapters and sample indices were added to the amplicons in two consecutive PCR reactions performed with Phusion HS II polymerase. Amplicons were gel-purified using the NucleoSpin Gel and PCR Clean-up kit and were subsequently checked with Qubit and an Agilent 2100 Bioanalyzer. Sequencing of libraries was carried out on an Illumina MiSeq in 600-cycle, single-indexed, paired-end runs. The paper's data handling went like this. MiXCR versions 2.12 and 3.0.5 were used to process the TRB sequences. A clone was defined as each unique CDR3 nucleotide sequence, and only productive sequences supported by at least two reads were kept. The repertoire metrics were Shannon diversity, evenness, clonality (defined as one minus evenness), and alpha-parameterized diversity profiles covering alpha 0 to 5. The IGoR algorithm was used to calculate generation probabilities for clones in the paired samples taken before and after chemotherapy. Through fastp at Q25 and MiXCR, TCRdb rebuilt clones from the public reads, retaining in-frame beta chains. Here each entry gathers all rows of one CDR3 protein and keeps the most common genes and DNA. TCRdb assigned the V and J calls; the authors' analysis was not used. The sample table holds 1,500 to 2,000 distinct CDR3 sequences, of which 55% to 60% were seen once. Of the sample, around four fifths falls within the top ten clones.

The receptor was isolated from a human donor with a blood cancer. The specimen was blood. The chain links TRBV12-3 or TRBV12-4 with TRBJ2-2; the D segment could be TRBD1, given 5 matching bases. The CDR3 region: CASIPAGLESTGELFF. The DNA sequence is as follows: TGTGCCAGCATCCCGGCAGGGCTAGAAAGCACCGGGGAGCTGTTTTTT.